Each of the 10 T cell receptor beta chains below was sequenced from the same sample in a study of blood T cells in healthy people across ages. It was with a sample-barcoded 5' primer and a J-beta primer mix that a second PCR of about 7 to 12 cycles was run. TCRdb recomputed calls from the 5' RACE reads with MiXCR, one row per CDR3 protein. The sample records some 1.4 million distinct CDR3 sequences, around 39% being singletons. Sequencing input: blood. The source is a woman between 18 and 30 years old in good health.

V usage is TRBV6-5 and J usage is TRBJ1-1; no clear D gene. The V and J ends lost 6 bases and 0 bases respectively, with 8 bases between them. Germline CDR1 is MNHEY and CDR2 is SVGAGI. This CDR3 has 13 residues. CDR3 sequence: CASRPQVNTEAFF. Written as DNA, the CDR3 is TGTGCCAGCAGGCCCCAAGTGAACACTGAAGCTTTCTTT.

This chain links TRBV3-1 with TRBJ1-1; D gene unclear. The CDR3 consists of 13 residues. Deletions cut 6 bases from V and 0 bases from J, with 8 bases between. CDR1 is LGHDT, CDR2 YNNKEL, per germline (reference sequence). The CDR3 reads CASRLGLNTEAFF. For the CDR3, the DNA is TGTGCCAGCAGGCTGGGTCTGAACACTGAAGCTTTCTTT. The complete variable domain, with remaining parts taken from reference TRBV3-1 and TRBJ1-1, reads DTAVSQTPKYLVTQMGNDKSIKCEQNLGHDTMYWYKQDSKKFLKIMFSYNNKELIINETVPNRFSPKSPDKAHLNLHINSLELGDSAVYFCASRLGLNTEAFFGQGTRLTVV.

The chain is built from TRBV12-5 and TRBJ2-1, with D perhaps assigned TRBD1 or TRBD2 (5 bases each). This CDR3 comprises 18 residues. The V end lost 1 base, the J end lost 5 bases, and 21 bases lay between the germline ends. CDR1 and CDR2 from the germline V gene are LGHNT and FRNRAP. DNA for the CDR3: TGTGCTAGTGGTTTGGAGGGAGTATCCAGGGCCCGACACAATGAGCAGTTCTTC. It yields the protein CASGLEGVSRARHNEQFF. Complete variable domain (other parts from reference TRBV12-5 and TRBJ2-1): DARVTQTPRHKVTEMGQEVTMRCQPILGHNTVFWYRQTMMQGLELLAYFRNRAPLDDSGMPKDRFSAEMPDATLATLKIQPSEPRDSAVYFCASGLEGVSRARHNEQFFGPGTRLTVL.

The sample holds many counts of this clonotype. CDR3 nucleotide sequence: TGCAGCGTTGAACGGGGATCACGGTATGGCTACACCTTC. Translation: CSVERGSRYGYTF. The chain links TRBV29-1 to TRBJ1-2; D is unresolved. Germline V gives CDR1 SQVTM, CDR2 ANQGSEA. The CDR3 loop spans 13 amino acids. Trimming removed 2 bases at V and 5 bases at J, with 12 bases between. The variable domain in full, with the rest retrieved from reference TRBV29-1 and TRBJ1-2, is SAVISQKPSRDICQRGTSLTIQCQVDSQVTMMFWYRQQPGQSLTLIATANQGSEATYESGFVIDKFPISRPNLTFSTLTVSNMSPEDSSIYLCSVERGSRYGYTFGSGTRLTVV.

This chain links TRBV7-9 with TRBJ1-1, with D possibly matching TRBD1 (6 bases). The CDR3 contains 17 residues. From germline, CDR1 is SEHNR and CDR2 FQNEAQ (reference sequence). V was shortened by 5 bases and J by 4 bases, with 23 bases between the two germline ends. CDR3 region: CASSTRQATLGGTEAFF. CDR3 in DNA: TGTGCCAGCAGCACTAGACAGGCCACCCTAGGGGGCACTGAAGCTTTCTTT.

This clonotype was found once. The chain carries TRBV13 and TRBJ2-2; D is ambiguous. Germline V gene sequence: CDR1 PRHDT, CDR2 FYEKMQ (reference sequence). This CDR3 spans 12 amino acids. The germline V and J ends were trimmed by 5 bases and 6 bases, with 7 bases remaining between them. The CDR3 nucleotides read TGTGCCAGCAGCCCGACGGCCGGGGAGCTGTTTTTT. Its translation: CASSPTAGELFF.

CDR3 sequence (DNA): TGTGCCAGCAGCCCCGCGAAGGGACAGGGGACCTACGAGCAGTACTTC. It is translated as CASSPAKGQGTYEQYF. This chain uses TRBV11-2 with TRBJ2-5; 10 nucleotides line up with TRBD1. The DNA matches TRBJ2-7 better at its end, which makes the J call doubtful. The CDR3 covers 16 residues. The germline gives CDR1 SGHAT, CDR2 FQNNGV.

J is TRBJ2-2 and V is TRBV15; D is perhaps TRBD1 or TRBD2 (6 bases each). This CDR3 is 17 amino acids long. The germline V and J ends were trimmed by 0 bases and 2 bases, with 13 bases remaining between them. CDR1 and CDR2 (germline): LNHNV, YYDKDF (reference sequence). Here the CDR3 DNA reads TGTGCCACCAGCAGAGATTCCGGGGGCGGTAACACCGGGGAGCTGTTTTTT. Amino acid sequence: CATSRDSGGGNTGELFF.

This clonotype has a handful of counts. V gene TRBV5-1 combines with J gene TRBJ2-6; 7 bases match TRBD1. Trimming removed 4 bases from V and 0 bases from J; junction bases left unmatched: 4. In germline, CDR1 is SGHRS, CDR2 YFSETQ. This CDR3 has 16 residues. The CDR3 region is CASSHGTASGANVLTF. The CDR3 DNA follows: TGCGCCAGCAGCCACGGGACAGCCTCTGGGGCCAACGTCCTGACTTTC.

This clonotype was observed a handful of times. CDR3 DNA: TGTGCCAGCAGCTTGCCCCAAAAGAACACTGAAGCTTTCTTT. This codes for CASSLPQKNTEAFF. J is TRBJ1-1 and V is TRBV7-9, with D unclear. The CDR3 sequence is 14 residues long. With 3 bases removed from V and 1 base from J, the gap between germline ends came to 9 bases. Germline V lookup: CDR1 SEHNR, CDR2 FQNEAQ (reference sequence).